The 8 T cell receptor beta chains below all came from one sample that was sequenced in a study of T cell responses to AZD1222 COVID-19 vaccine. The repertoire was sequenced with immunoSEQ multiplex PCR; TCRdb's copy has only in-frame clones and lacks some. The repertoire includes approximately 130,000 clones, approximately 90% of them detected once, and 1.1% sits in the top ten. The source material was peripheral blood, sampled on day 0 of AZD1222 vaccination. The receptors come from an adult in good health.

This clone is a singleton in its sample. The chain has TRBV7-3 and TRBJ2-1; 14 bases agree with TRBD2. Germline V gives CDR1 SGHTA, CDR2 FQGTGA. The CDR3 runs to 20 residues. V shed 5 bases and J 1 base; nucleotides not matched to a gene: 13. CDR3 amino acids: CASSTGLAGEGLWSYNEQFF. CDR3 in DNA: TGTGCCAGCAGCACGGGACTAGCGGGAGAAGGGCTATGGTCCTACAATGAGCAGTTCTTC.

CDR3 residues: CASSELGQEIWYLSSYEQYF. The CDR3 DNA reads TGTGCCAGCAGTGAACTTGGACAGGAAATTTGGTATCTCAGCTCCTACGAGCAGTACTTC. The V call is TRBV2, the J call TRBJ2-7, with 7 bases fitting TRBD1. V dropped 2 bases and J dropped 0; count of bases not matched to a gene: 19. The CDR3 loop spans 20 amino acids. CDR1 and CDR2 (germline): SNHLY, FYNNEI.

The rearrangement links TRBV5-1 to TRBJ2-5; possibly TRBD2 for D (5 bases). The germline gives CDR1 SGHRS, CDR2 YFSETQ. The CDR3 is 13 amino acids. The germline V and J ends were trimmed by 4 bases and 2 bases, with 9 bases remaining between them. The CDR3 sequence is CASSQRAQETQYF. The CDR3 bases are TGCGCCAGCAGCCAGAGGGCGCAAGAGACCCAGTACTTC.

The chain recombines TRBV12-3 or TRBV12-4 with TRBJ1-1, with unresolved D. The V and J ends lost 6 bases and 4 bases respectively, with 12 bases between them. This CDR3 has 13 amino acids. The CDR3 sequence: CASRLLLGTEAFF. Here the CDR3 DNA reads TGTGCCAGCAGACTTCTCTTGGGCACTGAAGCTTTCTTT.

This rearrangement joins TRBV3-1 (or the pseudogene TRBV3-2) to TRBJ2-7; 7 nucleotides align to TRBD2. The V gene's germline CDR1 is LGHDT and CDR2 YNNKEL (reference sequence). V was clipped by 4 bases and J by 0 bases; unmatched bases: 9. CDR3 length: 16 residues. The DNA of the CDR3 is TGTGCCAGCAGCCGGTCACTAGCGTCAAGCTCCTACGAGCAGTACTTC. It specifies CASSRSLASSSYEQYF.

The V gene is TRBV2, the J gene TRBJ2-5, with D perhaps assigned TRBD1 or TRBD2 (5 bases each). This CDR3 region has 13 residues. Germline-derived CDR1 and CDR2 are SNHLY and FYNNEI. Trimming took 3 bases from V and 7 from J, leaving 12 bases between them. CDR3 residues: CASSEGVSGTQYF. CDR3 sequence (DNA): TGTGCCAGCAGTGAGGGGGTTTCAGGGACCCAGTACTTC.

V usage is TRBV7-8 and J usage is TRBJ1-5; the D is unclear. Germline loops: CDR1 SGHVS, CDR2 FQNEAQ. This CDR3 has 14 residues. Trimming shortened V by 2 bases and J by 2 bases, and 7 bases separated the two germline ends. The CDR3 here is CASSLNEGNQPQHF. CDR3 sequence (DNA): TGTGCCAGCAGCTTAAATGAGGGCAATCAGCCCCAGCATTTT.

DNA of the CDR3: TGTGCCAGCAGCGGCCAGACTAGCGCAGATACGCAGTATTTT. Translation gives CASSGQTSADTQYF. V and J are TRBV9 and TRBJ2-3; TRBD2 matches at 8 bases. The germline V gene has CDR1 SGDLS and CDR2 YYNGEE. The CDR3 totals 14 residues. The junction had 4 bases not matched to a gene; V was cut back by 3 bases and J by 4 bases.